This record concerns one T cell receptor (beta chain) sequence. Its antigen is currently not known. No quality values exist for individual bases; no much larger clone is one base distant. The goal of deep resolution MiSeq sequencing was a depth between 1 in 1 million and 1 in 200,000 T cells, and coverage averaged 10x per clonotype. The immunoSEQ hsTCRB Kit was used to generate TCR beta libraries. From the authors' description of their analysis: The data were analyzed with ImmunoSEQ Analyzer and ImmunoSEQ Data Assistant, and V, D and J gene assignments followed IMGT definitions. Clonality, with values ranging from 0 to 1, was calculated as one minus the normalized Shannon entropy of productive rearrangement frequencies. Only overrepresented clonotypes making up at least 0.05% of each patient's repertoire were included in the public clonotype analysis. Some 14 age-matched healthy donor repertoires from immuneACCESS served as clonality controls. TCRdb took this table from immuneACCESS and kept in-frame rearrangements with V and J called. Such tables lack part of the clones; where checked against another copy, unresolved V genes explain under half of the gap, and the rest is unexplained. The DNA was the basis for D and trimming; V, J and clone size are from that table. The sample table lists 52,000 or so clones, around 52% of them with a count of one. More than 20% of the sample lies in the top ten.

The data are from a study of cytotoxic CD8 clonotypes in ibrutinib-treated CLL (dated by TCRdb to the early 2020s). The study in broad terms: In this cohort, around 14 patients were treatment-naive and about ten were relapsed/refractory, while some 18 had unmutated IGHV. Responses were partial in approximately 24 patients and complete in 2; after median around 68 months follow-up, roughly 14 stayed in remission and approximately twelve progressed. The response samples were drawn at a median of roughly twelve months into treatment, with a range of roughly 6 to 36 months. On average, each sample had approximately 260,000 productive templates and approximately 89,000 productive rearrangements. Of the roughly 79 people in the trial, 25 to 30 had longitudinal samples available. Cryopreserved peripheral blood mononuclear cells were obtained before treatment, at response, and at either sustained remission or disease progression. Every sample from remission and from progressive disease was obtained while the patients were still on ibrutinib.

The time point label, read with the paper, signifies: progressive disease on ibrutinib. Roughly 1.8 micrograms of genomic DNA were extracted from cryopreserved PBMCs for TCR beta library preparation. Longitudinal blood samples from CLL patients on ibrutinib monotherapy underwent high-throughput TCR beta sequencing. The patients took part in an open-label, single-center phase 2 trial of ibrutinib monotherapy. Here is what the overall study found, with its caveats: At baseline, clonality was higher than in age-matched healthy donors and showed a strong correlation with circulating CD8+ T-cell counts. Sampling times were not matched between patients in sustained remission and patients whose disease was progressing, and lymph node repertoires were not examined. An increase in clonality was observed at ibrutinib response, with clonality remaining stable during sustained remission and falling back toward baseline at progression. Public clonotypes were rare and either shrank or stayed stable during treatment, and the rise in clonality at ibrutinib response reflected expansion of private clonotypes.

At the junction V is shortened by 4 bases and J by 9 bases, with 10 bases in between. The CDR3 runs 12 amino acids, cysteine and phenylalanine included. The retained sequence is limited to the CDR3, 36 bases, with the frame set at the first base. The germline V gene supplies CDR1 MDHEN and CDR2 SYDVKM. The chain uses TRBV28 and TRBJ2-1; the D gene is possibly TRBD2, with 6 bases matching. The origin of this receptor is a human donor with chronic lymphocytic leukemia. The source material was PBMCs, sampled at disease progression, from a patient treated with ibrutinib. The DNA reads TGTGCCAGCAGTTCCCTCGGGGGTGAGCAGTTCTTC. It specifies CASSSLGGEQFF.